What follows is one T cell receptor (beta chain) and its context. The data derive from a study of cytotoxic CD8 clonotypes in ibrutinib-treated CLL. The data were produced by immunoSEQ multiplex PCR, yet TCRdb's version contains in-frame clones alone and is incomplete. The sample shows roughly 200,000 clones, 75% to 80% of them seen only once. The germline V gene encodes CDR1 MNHEY and CDR2 SVGAGI. V trimming: 6 bases; J trimming: 2 bases; junction bases outside the gene matches: 5. The CDR3 runs to 15 residues. This clonotype was sampled from a human donor with chronic lymphocytic leukemia. The chain carries TRBV6-5 and TRBJ2-3, with TRBD2 matching 10 bases. The sample in question was PBMCs, obtained after 12 months of ibrutinib treatment. The CDR3 protein is CASRSGLAVTDTQYF. For the CDR3, the DNA is TGTGCCAGCAGATCAGGACTAGCGGTCACAGATACGCAGTATTTT.